Here is one T cell receptor (beta chain) with its context. Its cognate antigen is unknown. The data originate from a study of T cells after yellow fever vaccination. Across the study: Where fractions had low cell numbers, libraries were prepared from them with the SMART-Seq v4 Ultra Low Input RNA kit. Overall study findings and caveats: By day 5 rather than day 15, the secondary response had peaked, though it was weaker. The appearance of a small share of clonotypes in both CD4 and CD8 compartments was observed. Clones that expanded after primary vaccination mostly reappeared after the booster (96% CD4, 88% CD8).

MiXCR was run by TCRdb on the 5' RACE reads, yielding one entry per CDR3 protein. In the table there are roughly 260,000 distinct CDR3 sequences, 10% to 15% of which are singletons. The sequence came from a man aged 30-40 years who received the YFV17D yellow fever vaccine. This specimen was CD4+ T cells sorted from PBMCs, taken 45 days after the yellow fever booster vaccination.

Here the CDR3 reads CASSPKGPQSSGANVLTF. CDR3 nucleotide sequence: TGTGCCAGCTCACCCAAAGGACCGCAGAGCTCTGGGGCCAACGTCCTGACTTTC. The chain couples TRBV18 to TRBJ2-6; no reliable D call. The germline V and J ends were trimmed by 3 bases and 0 bases, with 15 bases remaining between them. Germline V gene sequence: CDR1 KGHSH, CDR2 LQKENI. There are 18 residues in the CDR3.